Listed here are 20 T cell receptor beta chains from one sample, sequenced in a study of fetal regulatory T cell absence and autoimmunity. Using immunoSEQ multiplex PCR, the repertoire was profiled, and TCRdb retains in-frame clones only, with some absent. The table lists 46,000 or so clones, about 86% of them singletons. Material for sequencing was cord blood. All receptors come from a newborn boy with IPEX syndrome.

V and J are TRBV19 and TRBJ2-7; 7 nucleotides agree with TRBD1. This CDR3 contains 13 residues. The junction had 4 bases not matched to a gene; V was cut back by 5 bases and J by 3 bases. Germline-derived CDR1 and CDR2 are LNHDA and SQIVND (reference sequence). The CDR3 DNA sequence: TGTGCCAGTAGTCCACGACAGGGCTACGAGCAGTACTTC. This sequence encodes CASSPRQGYEQYF.

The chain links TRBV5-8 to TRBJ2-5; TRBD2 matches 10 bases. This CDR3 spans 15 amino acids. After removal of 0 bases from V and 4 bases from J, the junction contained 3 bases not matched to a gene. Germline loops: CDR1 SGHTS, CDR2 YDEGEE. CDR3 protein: CASSLGLAGAETQYF. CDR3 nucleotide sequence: TGTGCCAGCAGCTTGGGTCTAGCGGGGGCAGAGACCCAGTACTTC.

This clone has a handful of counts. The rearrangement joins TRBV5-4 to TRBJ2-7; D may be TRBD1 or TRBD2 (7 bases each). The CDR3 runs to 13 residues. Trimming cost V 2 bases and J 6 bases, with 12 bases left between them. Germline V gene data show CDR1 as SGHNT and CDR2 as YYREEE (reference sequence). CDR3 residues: CASSFPGGGEQYF. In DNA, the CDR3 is TGTGCCAGCAGCTTCCCAGGGGGGGGCGAGCAGTACTTC.

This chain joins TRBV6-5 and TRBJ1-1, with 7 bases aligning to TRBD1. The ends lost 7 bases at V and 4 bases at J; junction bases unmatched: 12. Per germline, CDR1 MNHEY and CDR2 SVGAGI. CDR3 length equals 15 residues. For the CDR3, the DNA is TGTGCCAGCACCCTTAACAGGGGAGGGAGCACTGAAGCTTTCTTT. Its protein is CASTLNRGGSTEAFF.

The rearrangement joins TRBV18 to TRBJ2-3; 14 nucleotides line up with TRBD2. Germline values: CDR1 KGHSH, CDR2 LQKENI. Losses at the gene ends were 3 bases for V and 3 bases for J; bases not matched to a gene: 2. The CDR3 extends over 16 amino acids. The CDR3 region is CASSPTSGGATDTQYF. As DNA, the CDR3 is TGTGCCAGCTCACCGACTAGCGGGGGGGCGACAGATACGCAGTATTTT. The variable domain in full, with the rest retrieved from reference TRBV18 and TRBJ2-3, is NAGVMQNPRHLVRRRGQEARLRCSPMKGHSHVYWYRQLPEEGLKFMVYLQKENIIDESGMPKERFSAEFPKEGPSILRIQQVVRGDSAAYFCASSPTSGGATDTQYFGPGTRLTVL.

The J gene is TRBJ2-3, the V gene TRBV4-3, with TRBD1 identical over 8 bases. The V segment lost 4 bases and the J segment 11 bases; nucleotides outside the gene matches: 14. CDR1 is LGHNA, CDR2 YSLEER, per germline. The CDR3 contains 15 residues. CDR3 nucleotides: TGCGCCAGCAGCCCTTATGGCCCTATACAGGGGGAGCAGTATTTT. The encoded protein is CASSPYGPIQGEQYF.

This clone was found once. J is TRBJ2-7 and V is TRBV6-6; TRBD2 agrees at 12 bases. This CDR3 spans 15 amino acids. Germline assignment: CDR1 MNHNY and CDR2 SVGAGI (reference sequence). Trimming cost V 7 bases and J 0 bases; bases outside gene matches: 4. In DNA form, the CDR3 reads TGTGCCAGCACCGGACTAGCGGGGAACTCCTACGAGCAGTACTTC. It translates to CASTGLAGNSYEQYF.

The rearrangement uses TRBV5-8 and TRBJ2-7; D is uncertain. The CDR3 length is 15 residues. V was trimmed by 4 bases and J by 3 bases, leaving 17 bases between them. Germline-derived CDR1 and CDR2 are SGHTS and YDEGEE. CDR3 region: CASSPPKRPYYEQYF. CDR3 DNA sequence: TGTGCCAGCAGCCCCCCGAAGAGGCCTTACTACGAGCAGTACTTC.

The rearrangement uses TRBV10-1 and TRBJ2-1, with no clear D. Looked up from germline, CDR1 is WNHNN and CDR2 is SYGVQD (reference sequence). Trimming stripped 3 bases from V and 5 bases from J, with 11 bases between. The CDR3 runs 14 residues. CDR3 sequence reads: CASSEDLMDNEQFF. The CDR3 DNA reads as TGCGCCAGCAGTGAAGACCTCATGGACAATGAGCAGTTCTTC.

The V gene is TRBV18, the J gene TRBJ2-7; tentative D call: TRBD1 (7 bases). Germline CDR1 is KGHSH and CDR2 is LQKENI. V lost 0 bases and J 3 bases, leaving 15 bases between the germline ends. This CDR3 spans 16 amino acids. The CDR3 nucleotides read TGTGCCAGCTCACCACCGAGGGCAGGGGGACTCTACGAGCAGTACTTC. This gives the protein CASSPPRAGGLYEQYF.

CDR3 protein: CASSLGPGGYEQYF. CDR3 bases: TGTGCCAGCAGCTTAGGTCCAGGGGGGTACGAGCAGTACTTC. The rearrangement joins TRBV11-2 to TRBJ2-7, with TRBD1 as a possible D gene (7 bases). V shed 1 base and J shed 4 bases, with 11 bases lying between them. The CDR3 runs 14 residues. Per germline, CDR1 SGHAT and CDR2 FQNNGV.

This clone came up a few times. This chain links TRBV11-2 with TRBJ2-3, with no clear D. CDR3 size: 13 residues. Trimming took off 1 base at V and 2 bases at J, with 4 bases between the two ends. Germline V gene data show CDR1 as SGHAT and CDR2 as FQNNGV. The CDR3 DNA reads TGTGCCAGCAGCTTAGGACACACAGATACGCAGTATTTT. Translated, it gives CASSLGHTDTQYF. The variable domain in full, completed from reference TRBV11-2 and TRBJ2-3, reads EAGVAQSPRYKIIEKRQSVAFWCNPISGHATLYWYQQILGQGPKLLIQFQNNGVVDDSQLPKDRFSAERLKGVDSTLKIQPAKLEDSAVYLCASSLGHTDTQYFGPGTRLTVL.

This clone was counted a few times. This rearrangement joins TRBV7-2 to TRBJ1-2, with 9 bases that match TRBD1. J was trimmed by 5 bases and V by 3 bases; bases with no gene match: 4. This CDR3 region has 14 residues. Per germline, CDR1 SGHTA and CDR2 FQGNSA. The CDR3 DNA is TGTGCCAGCAGCTTTGGGACAGGGCTTTATGGCTACACCTTC. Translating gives CASSFGTGLYGYTF.

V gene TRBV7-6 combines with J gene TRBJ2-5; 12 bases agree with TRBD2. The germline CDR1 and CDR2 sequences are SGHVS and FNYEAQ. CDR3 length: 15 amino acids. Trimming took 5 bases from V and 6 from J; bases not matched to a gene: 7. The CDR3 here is CASSAGLAGGKTQYF. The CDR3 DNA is TGTGCCAGCAGCGCGGGACTAGCGGGTGGGAAGACCCAGTACTTC.

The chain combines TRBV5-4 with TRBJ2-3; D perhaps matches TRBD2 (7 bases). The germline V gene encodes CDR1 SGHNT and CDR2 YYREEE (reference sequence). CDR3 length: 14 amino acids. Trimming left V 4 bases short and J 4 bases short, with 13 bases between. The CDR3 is CASSQGLAADTQYF. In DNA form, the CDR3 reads TGTGCCAGCAGCCAGGGGCTAGCGGCAGATACGCAGTATTTT. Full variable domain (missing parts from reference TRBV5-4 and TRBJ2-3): ETGVTQSPTHLIKTRGQQVTLRCSSQSGHNTVSWYQQALGQGPQFIFQYYREEENGRGNFPPRFSGLQFPNYSSELNVNALELDDSALYLCASSQGLAADTQYFGPGTRLTVL.

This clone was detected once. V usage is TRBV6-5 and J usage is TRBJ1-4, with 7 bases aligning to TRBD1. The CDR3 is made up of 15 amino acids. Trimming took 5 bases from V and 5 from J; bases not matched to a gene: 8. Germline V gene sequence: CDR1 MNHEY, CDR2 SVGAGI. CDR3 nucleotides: TGTGCCAGCAGTAGCCGACAGGGAGGGAATGAAAAACTGTTTTTT. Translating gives CASSSRQGGNEKLFF.

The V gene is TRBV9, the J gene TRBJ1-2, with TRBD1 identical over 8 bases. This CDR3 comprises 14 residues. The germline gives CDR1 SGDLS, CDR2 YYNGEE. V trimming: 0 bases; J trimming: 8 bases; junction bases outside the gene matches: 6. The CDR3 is CASSVGQGAVGYTF. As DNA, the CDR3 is TGTGCCAGCAGCGTAGGTCAGGGGGCCGTAGGCTACACCTTC.

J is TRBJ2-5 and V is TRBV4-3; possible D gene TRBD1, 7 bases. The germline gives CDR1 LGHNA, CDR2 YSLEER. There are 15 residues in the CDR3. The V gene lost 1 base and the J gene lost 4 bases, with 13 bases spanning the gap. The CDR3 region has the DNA TGCGCCAGCAGCCAAGGGAGGGGGCTGGGAGAGACCCAGTACTTC. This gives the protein CASSQGRGLGETQYF.

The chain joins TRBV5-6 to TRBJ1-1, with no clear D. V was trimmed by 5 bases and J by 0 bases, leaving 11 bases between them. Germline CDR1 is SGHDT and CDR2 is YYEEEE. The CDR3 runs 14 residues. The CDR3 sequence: CASSFAYMNTEAFF. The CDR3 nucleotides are TGTGCCAGCAGTTTCGCCTACATGAACACTGAAGCTTTCTTT.

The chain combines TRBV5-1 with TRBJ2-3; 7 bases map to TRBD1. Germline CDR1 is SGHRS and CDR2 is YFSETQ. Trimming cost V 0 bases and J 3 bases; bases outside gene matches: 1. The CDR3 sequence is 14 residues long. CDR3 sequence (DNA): TGCGCCAGCAGCTTGGACAGGGGAACAGATACGCAGTATTTT. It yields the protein CASSLDRGTDTQYF. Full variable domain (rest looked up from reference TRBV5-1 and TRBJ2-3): KAGVTQTPRYLIKTRGQQVTLSCSPISGHRSVSWYQQTPGQGLQFLFEYFSETQRNKGNFPGRFSGRQFSNSRSEMNVSTLELGDSALYLCASSLDRGTDTQYFGPGTRLTVL.